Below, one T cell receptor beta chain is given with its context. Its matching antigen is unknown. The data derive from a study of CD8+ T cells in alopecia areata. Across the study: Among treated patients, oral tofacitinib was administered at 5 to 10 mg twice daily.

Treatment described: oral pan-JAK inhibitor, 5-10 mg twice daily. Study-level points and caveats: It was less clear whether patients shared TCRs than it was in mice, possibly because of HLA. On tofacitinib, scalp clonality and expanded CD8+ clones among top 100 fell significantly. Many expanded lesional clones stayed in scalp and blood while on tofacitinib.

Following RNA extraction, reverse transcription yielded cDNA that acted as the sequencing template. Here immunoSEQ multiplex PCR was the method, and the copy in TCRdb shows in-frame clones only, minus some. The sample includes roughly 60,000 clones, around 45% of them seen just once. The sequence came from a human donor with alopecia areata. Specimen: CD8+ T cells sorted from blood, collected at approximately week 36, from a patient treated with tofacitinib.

As DNA, the CDR3 is TGTGCCAGCAGCGTAGTTCCTAATTTAGCGAGCGAGCAGTACTTC. Its protein is CASSVVPNLASEQYF. This chain uses TRBV9 with TRBJ2-7, with a weak D call TRBD2 (5 bases). Germline values: CDR1 SGDLS, CDR2 YYNGEE. Deletions cut 0 bases from V and 6 bases from J, with 16 bases between. The CDR3 extends over 15 amino acids.